One and the same sample provided the 17 T cell receptor beta chains below, sequenced in a study of regulatory T cells in long-lasting Graves disease (dated by TCRdb to the early 2020s). The sample's time point label is to be understood as: persistent/refractory GD, antithyroid drugs over 5 years with positive TRAb. For both TCR sequencing and RNA sequencing, RNA was extracted from PBMCs using TRIzol. The method was multiplex PCR. Data came from an Illumina HiSeq 4000. iRepertoire HTBI primers and Arm-PCR amplification of CDR3 regions were used to construct TCR beta libraries. TCRdb passed the public sequencing reads through fastp at Q25 and MiXCR, retaining productive beta sequences. Under each unique CDR3 protein, matching rows form one entry showing the most common genes and DNA. This sample comprises some 440,000 distinct CDR3 sequences, around 21% of them detected only once. Of the sample, 7.8% is held by the ten largest clones.

The material was peripheral blood mononuclear cells (PBMCs), obtained when the disease was refractory, from a patient treated with antithyroid drugs. The receptors shown here come from a female donor with Graves disease.

This clonotype was detected many times. The chain is built from TRBV2 and TRBJ1-2; D gene uncertain. This CDR3 has 14 amino acids. The V and J ends lost 4 bases and 2 bases respectively, with 11 bases between them. Looked up from germline, CDR1 is SNHLY and CDR2 is FYNNEI. The CDR3 nucleotides are TGTGCCAGCAGTGCGCCGGGCGGAAACTATGGCTACACCTTC. This codes for CASSAPGGNYGYTF.

The chain links TRBV6-1 to TRBJ1-1, with D maybe TRBD1 (5 bases). The CDR3 is 14 residues long. Germline V gene data show CDR1 as MNHNS and CDR2 as SASEGT. V gave up 5 bases and J gave up 1 base, with 11 bases separating them. CDR3 nucleotide sequence: TGTGCCAGCAGTCTAGGACATCAGAACACTGAAGCTTTCTTT. Protein product: CASSLGHQNTEAFF.

This chain joins TRBV7-9 and TRBJ2-5, with D unclear. The CDR3 spans 11 residues. With 10 bases removed from V and 5 bases from J, the gap between germline ends came to 11 bases. Germline V CDR1 and CDR2: SEHNR, FQNEAQ (reference sequence). CDR3: CATAYGETQYF. The CDR3 DNA follows: TGTGCCACCGCATACGGGGAGACCCAGTACTTC.

This chain connects TRBV7-3 to TRBJ2-7, with 9 bases matching TRBD1. The CDR3 has 15 residues. CDR1 and CDR2 from the germline V gene are SGHTA and FQGTGA. V was pared by 5 bases and J by 0 bases, with 5 bases of the junction left unmatched. The CDR3 loop is CASSQATGGSYEQYF. CDR3 DNA: TGTGCCAGCAGCCAAGCGACAGGGGGCTCCTACGAGCAGTACTTC.

This clonotype has ten or more counts. The V call is TRBV11-2, the J call TRBJ2-7; maybe TRBD2 (6 bases). This CDR3 is 16 amino acids long. With 4 bases removed from V and 1 base from J, the gap between germline ends came to 17 bases. Germline V gene lookup returns CDR1 SGHAT and CDR2 FQNNGV. CDR3 in amino acids: CASSSRGLASSYEQYF. CDR3 bases: TGTGCCAGCAGCTCACGAGGGCTAGCGAGTTCCTACGAGCAGTACTTC.

The chain combines TRBV7-3 with TRBJ2-2; the match to TRBD2 covers 8 bases. CDR1 and CDR2 from the germline V gene are SGHTA and FQGTGA. With V trimmed by 6 bases and J by 2 bases, 5 bases remained unmatched. The CDR3 has 15 amino acids. The CDR3: CASRVSGDNTGELFF. The CDR3 DNA reads TGTGCCAGCAGAGTTAGCGGGGATAACACCGGGGAGCTGTTTTTT.

This chain joins TRBV6-1 and TRBJ1-1; D not resolved. The V and J ends lost 2 bases and 1 base respectively, with 5 bases between them. CDR3 size: 13 residues. The germline V gene encodes CDR1 MNHNS and CDR2 SASEGT. The CDR3 loop is CASSEFWNTEAFF. For the CDR3, the DNA is TGTGCCAGCAGTGAATTTTGGAACACTGAAGCTTTCTTT.

In this sample, this clonotype turned up many times. The rearrangement uses TRBV2 and TRBJ1-3, with a tentative D call TRBD1 (5 bases). The germline V gene encodes CDR1 SNHLY and CDR2 FYNNEI. CDR3 size: 14 residues. Trimming removed 7 bases at V and 3 bases at J, with 13 bases between. CDR3 amino acids: CASTSVGGGNTIYF. For the CDR3, the DNA is TGTGCCAGCACCTCCGTTGGGGGTGGAAACACCATATATTTT.

This clonotype appeared many times. The chain recombines TRBV7-2 with TRBJ2-7; weak D call: TRBD2 (6 bases). The V end lost 3 bases, the J end lost 2 bases, and 8 bases lay between the germline ends. The CDR3 consists of 13 residues. Germline CDR1 SGHTA, CDR2 FQGNSA. This CDR3 reads CASSFGGTYEQYF. Here the CDR3 DNA reads TGTGCCAGCAGCTTCGGCGGGACCTACGAGCAGTACTTC. Using reference TRBV7-2 and TRBJ2-7 for the parts outside the CDR3, the full variable domain is GAGVSQSPSNKVTEKGKDVELRCDPISGHTALYWYRQSLGQGLEFLIYFQGNSAPDKSGLPSDRFSAERTGGSVSTLTIQRTQQEDSAVYLCASSFGGTYEQYFGPGTRLTVT.

This clonotype was picked up a small number of times. This sequence joins TRBV4-1 and TRBJ2-7; D possibly matches TRBD1 or TRBD2 (5 bases each). The CDR3 contains 16 residues. CDR1 and CDR2 (germline): MGHRA, YSYEKL. Between the trimmed V and J ends, which lost 4 bases and 2 bases, there was a span of 18 bases. CDR3 amino acids: CASSPRTGTEAYEQYF. For the CDR3, the DNA is TGCGCCAGCAGCCCAAGGACCGGGACGGAGGCCTACGAGCAGTACTTC.

This clonotype was recorded a few times. V is TRBV19 and J is TRBJ1-5, with TRBD1 as a possible D gene (6 bases). The V end was cut by 5 bases, the J end by 0 bases, with 17 bases between. From germline, CDR1 is LNHDA and CDR2 SQIVND (reference sequence). There are 17 residues in the CDR3. The CDR3 nucleotides read TGTGCCAGTAGTCCGGAAGCAACAGGGATTAGCAATCAGCCCCAGCATTTT. Residues: CASSPEATGISNQPQHF.

This clonotype was observed many times. This rearrangement joins TRBV20-1 to TRBJ2-7, with 15 positions matching TRBD2. J gave up 5 bases and V 5 bases, and 4 bases lay outside the gene matches. The CDR3 extends over 14 amino acids. The V gene's germline CDR1 is DFQATT and CDR2 SNEGSKA (reference sequence). The CDR3 spells CSASGLAGGHEQYF. For the CDR3, the DNA is TGCAGTGCTTCGGGACTAGCGGGAGGACACGAGCAGTACTTC.

This clonotype came up many times. The rearrangement uses TRBV12-3 or TRBV12-4 and TRBJ2-2, with 8 positions matching TRBD2. The CDR3 sequence is 15 residues long. J lost 6 bases, V lost 11 bases, and 14 bases had no gene match. The CDR3 DNA is TGTGCCTCGCGTCCGAGCGGGAGACTTCCCGGGGAGCTGTTTTTT. Protein: CASRPSGRLPGELFF.

This clonotype was counted many times. The rearrangement joins TRBV12-3 or TRBV12-4 to TRBJ1-6; no definite D call. Trimming took 5 bases from V and 6 from J, leaving 11 bases between them. The CDR3 runs 14 residues. The CDR3 nucleotides read TGTGCCAGCAGTCAACGTGGGTTTAATTCACCCCTCCACTTT. Translated: CASSQRGFNSPLHF.

This clonotype was observed a handful of times. This chain joins TRBV4-3 and TRBJ2-7; D is uncertain. Germline CDR1 is LGHNA and CDR2 is YSLEER. The CDR3 loop spans 14 amino acids. Trimming stripped 0 bases from V and 4 bases from J, with 10 bases between. CDR3 sequence reads: CASSQETPKYEQYF. As DNA, the CDR3 is TGCGCCAGCAGCCAAGAGACTCCCAAGTACGAGCAGTACTTC.

This clonotype was observed at least ten times. V gene TRBV27 combines with J gene TRBJ1-6, with 7 bases fitting TRBD1. The CDR3 extends over 15 amino acids. From germline, CDR1 is MNHEY and CDR2 SMNVEV (reference sequence). The junction had 12 bases not matched to a gene; V was cut back by 7 bases and J by 9 bases. The CDR3 coding sequence is TGTGCCAGCAAGAGGGACAGTCCTCCGGTTTCACCCCTCCACTTT. Amino acid sequence: CASKRDSPPVSPLHF.

As concerns this clonotype: Its ends do not fully match the called genes, so a read error is possible. The chain recombines TRBV7-9 with TRBJ1-5, with D possibly matching TRBD1 (6 bases). Per germline, CDR1 SEHNR and CDR2 FQNEAQ (reference sequence). There are 13 residues in the CDR3. The CDR3 loop is CASSLGAGQSQHF. In DNA form, the CDR3 reads TGTGCCAGCAGCTTGGGGGCGGGTCAGTCCCAGCATTTT.